The clone carrying this TCR beta chain was counted ten times or more. This record belongs to a study of blood T cell repertoires in COVID-19. Study background: Material from acute and convalescent COVID-19 was sourced from the United States, Italy and Spain. Nucleic acid was either cDNA or gDNA, and it came from T cells, B-cell-depleted T cells, or PBMCs.

As processed by the authors: Estimated nucleated cell counts came from reference gene primer amplification. This table comes from immunoSEQ multiplex PCR, and its TCRdb copy is limited to in-frame clones, with some not included. Clonal size and the V and J genes are those of that table, whereas D and trimming came from the DNA. The repertoire consists of about 160,000 clones, with roughly four fifths occurring once and the leading ten covering roughly 10%. The length of the CDR3 is 17 residues. The V gene lost 4 bases and the J gene lost 0 bases, with 17 bases spanning the gap. CDR1 is SGHKS, CDR2 YYEKEE, per germline (reference sequence).

Sequencing input: peripheral blood. The sequence came from a human donor in a cohort sampled during active COVID-19. V and J are TRBV5-5 and TRBJ1-3; unclear D gene. The CDR3 DNA sequence: TGTGCCAGCAGCCCCGCTGAGGGCACCATCTCTGGAAACACCATATATTTT. This sequence encodes CASSPAEGTISGNTIYF.